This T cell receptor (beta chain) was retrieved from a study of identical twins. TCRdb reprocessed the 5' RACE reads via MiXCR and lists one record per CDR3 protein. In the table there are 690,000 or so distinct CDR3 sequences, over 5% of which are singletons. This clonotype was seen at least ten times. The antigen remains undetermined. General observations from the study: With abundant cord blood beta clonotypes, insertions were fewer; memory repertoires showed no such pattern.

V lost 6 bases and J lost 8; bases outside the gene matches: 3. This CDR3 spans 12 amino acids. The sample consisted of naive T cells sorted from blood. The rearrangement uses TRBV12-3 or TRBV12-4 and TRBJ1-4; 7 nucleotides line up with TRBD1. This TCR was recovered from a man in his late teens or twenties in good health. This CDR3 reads CASSLQGEKLFF. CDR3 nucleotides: TGTGCCAGCAGCCTACAGGGGGAAAAACTGTTTTTT.